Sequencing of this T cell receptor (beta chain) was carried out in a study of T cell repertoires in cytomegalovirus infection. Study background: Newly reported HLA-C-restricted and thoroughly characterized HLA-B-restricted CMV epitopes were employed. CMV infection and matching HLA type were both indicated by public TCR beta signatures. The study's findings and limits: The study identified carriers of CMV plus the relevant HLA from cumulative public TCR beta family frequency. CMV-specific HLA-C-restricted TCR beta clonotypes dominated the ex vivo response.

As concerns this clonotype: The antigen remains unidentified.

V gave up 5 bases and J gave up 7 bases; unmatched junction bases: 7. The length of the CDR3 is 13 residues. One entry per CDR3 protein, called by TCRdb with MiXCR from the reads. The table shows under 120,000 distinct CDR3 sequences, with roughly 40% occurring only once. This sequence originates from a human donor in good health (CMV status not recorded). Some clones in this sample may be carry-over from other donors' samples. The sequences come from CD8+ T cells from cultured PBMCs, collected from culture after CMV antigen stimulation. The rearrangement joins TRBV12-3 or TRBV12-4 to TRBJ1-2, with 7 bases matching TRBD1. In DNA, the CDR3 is TGTGCCAGCAGTATGGACAGGAAAGGTGGCTACACCTTC. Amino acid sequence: CASSMDRKGGYTF.